A selection of T cell receptor beta chains follows, all from one sample in a study of a mutant IDH1 vaccine in newly diagnosed glioma. Sequenced by immunoSEQ multiplex PCR; TCRdb stores in-frame clones only, minus some. The sample consists of 30,000 to 35,000 clones, roughly nine tenths of them appearing once. The sample in question was PBMCs, obtained from a glioma patient treated with radiotherapy, temozolomide or both. These TCRs come from a middle-aged woman with glioma. The CDR3 runs from the conserved cysteine through the conserved F or W. A D gene is named only where the DNA matches it firmly. Clone size is given for some rows only: seen once, a few or many times, or a class if the clone is expanded.

TRBJ1-1 13 TRBV19 NA NA CASSRSLNTEAFF TGTGCCAGTAGTCGCAGTTTGAACACTGAAGCTTTCTTT
TRBJ1-2 13 TRBV18 NA once CASSPSANYGYTF TGTGCCAGCTCACCGTCAGCGAACTATGGCTACACCTTC
TRBJ1-5 13 TRBV7-2 NA NA CASSRQHNQPQHF TGTGCCAGCAGCAGACAGCACAATCAGCCCCAGCATTTT
TRBJ1-2 17 TRBV7-9 NA NA CASSLIGEDRANYGYTF TGTGCCAGCAGCTTAATAGGGGAGGACAGAGCCAACTATGGCTACACCTTC
TRBJ2-7 14 TRBV18 NA NA CASSPGRQQYEQYF TGTGCCAGCTCACCCGGGAGACAGCAATACGAGCAGTACTTC
TRBJ1-5 14 TRBV7-8 NA NA CASSLVRGSQPQHF TGTGCCAGCAGCTTAGTACGAGGGAGCCAGCCCCAGCATTTT
TRBJ2-5 12 TRBV30 TRBD2 NA CAWSTSGETQYF TGTGCCTGGAGCACTAGCGGGGAGACCCAGTACTTC
TRBJ2-7 13 TRBV15 NA NA CATSREAGYEQYF TGTGCCACCAGCAGAGAAGCTGGCTACGAGCAGTACTTC
TRBJ2-7 15 TRBV6-5 TRBD1 NA CASSYVMDRVSEQYF TGTGCCAGCAGTTACGTAATGGACAGGGTATCCGAGCAGTACTTC
TRBJ2-2 17 TRBV7-8 NA NA CASSPRRAPTNTGELFF TGTGCCAGCAGCCCCCGAAGGGCCCCAACGAACACCGGGGAGCTGTTTTTT
TRBJ1-4 17 TRBV4-2 NA NA CASSQGPTKVFNEKLFF TGTGCCAGCAGCCAAGGCCCTACCAAAGTTTTTAATGAAAAACTGTTTTTT
TRBJ1-5 14 TRBV25-1 TRBD1 NA CASSERDRPQPQHF TGTGCCAGCAGTGAACGGGACAGGCCTCAGCCCCAGCATTTT
TRBJ1-2 13 TRBV15 NA once CATRYRARDGYTF TGTGCCACCAGATACAGGGCTAGGGATGGCTACACCTTC
TRBJ1-2 12 TRBV10-3 NA NA CAIAPEGHGYTF TGTGCCATAGCGCCCGAGGGCCATGGCTACACCTTC
TRBJ2-1 13 TRBV11-3 NA NA CASSRGSYNEQFF TGTGCCAGCAGCCGGGGTTCCTACAATGAGCAGTTCTTC
TRBJ2-1 13 TRBV30 TRBD2 NA CAWSKREVGEQFF TGTGCCTGGAGTAAGCGGGAAGTGGGTGAGCAGTTCTTC
TRBJ2-1 16 TRBV9 TRBD2 NA CASSASGRTSYNEQFF TGTGCCAGCAGCGCCAGCGGGAGAACCTCCTACAATGAGCAGTTCTTC
TRBJ2-2 17 TRBV7-8 TRBD2 NA CASTLTSGRPNTGELFF TGTGCCAGCACCCTGACTAGCGGGAGGCCTAACACCGGGGAGCTGTTTTTT
TRBJ2-3 15 TRBV6-6 TRBD2 NA CASSQLAGAPDTQYF TGTGCCAGCAGTCAACTAGCGGGAGCCCCAGATACGCAGTATTTT
TRBJ1-2 14 TRBV27 NA NA CASSPGSGNGGYTF TGTGCCAGCAGTCCGGGCTCTGGAAACGGAGGCTACACCTTC
TRBJ2-2 15 TRBV6-6 TRBD2 NA CASRGGIRSTGELFF TGTGCCAGCAGGGGGGGGATCCGGTCCACCGGGGAGCTGTTTTTT
TRBJ1-2 15 TRBV6-5 NA few CASRPLAIGAYGYTF TGTGCCAGCAGACCCCTCGCTATTGGGGCCTATGGCTACACCTTC
TRBJ2-7 19 TRBV30 TRBD1 NA CAWTRPGQGGKFYSYEQYF TGTGCCTGGACTAGACCGGGACAGGGGGGAAAGTTTTACTCCTACGAGCAGTACTTC
TRBJ1-1 12 TRBV4-2 NA few CASSRDGREAFF TGTGCCAGCAGCAGGGACGGGCGTGAAGCTTTCTTT
TRBJ2-3 12 TRBV30 NA NA CASSWESDTQYF TGTGCCTCTAGCTGGGAGTCGGATACGCAGTATTTT
TRBJ1-2 10 TRBV6-6 NA NA CATYVQGYTF TGTGCCACCTACGTACAAGGCTACACCTTC
TRBJ2-3 14 TRBV5-1 TRBD1 NA CASSLPTGGEPQYF TGCGCCAGCAGCTTGCCGACAGGGGGCGAACCGCAGTATTTT
TRBJ2-2 14 TRBV5-1 NA NA CASSPTMNTGELFF TGCGCCAGCAGCCCCACCATGAACACCGGGGAGCTGTTTTTT
TRBJ2-1 13 TRBV6-5 TRBD2 once CASSDYQRGEQFF TGTGCCAGCAGTGACTACCAGCGGGGGGAGCAGTTCTTC
TRBJ1-1 16 TRBV5-1 TRBD1 NA CASSPRAGGGNTEAFF TGCGCCAGCAGCCCGAGGGCAGGGGGAGGGAACACTGAAGCTTTCTTT
TRBJ1-6 17 TRBV27 TRBD1 NA CASSLYGLGTGESPLHF TGTGCCAGCAGTTTATACGGATTGGGGACAGGGGAATCACCCCTCCACTTT
TRBJ1-4 15 TRBV4-1 NA NA CASSQDRSREEKLFF TGCGCCAGCAGCCAAGATAGGAGCAGGGAAGAAAAACTGTTTTTT
TRBJ1-2 15 TRBV27 TRBD1 NA CASSLAGGTNYGYTF TGTGCCAGCAGTTTAGCAGGGGGCACGAACTATGGCTACACCTTC
TRBJ2-5 13 TRBV5-6 NA NA CASSLVAAETQYF TGTGCCAGCAGCTTAGTAGCGGCAGAGACCCAGTACTTC
TRBJ2-7 14 TRBV4-2 NA NA CASSHQQGRYEQYF TGTGCCAGCAGCCATCAACAGGGCAGGTACGAGCAGTACTTC
TRBJ2-7 13 TRBV19 TRBD1 NA CASSTGTGSEQYF TGTGCCAGTAGTACCGGGACAGGGAGTGAGCAGTACTTC
TRBJ1-5 14 TRBV6-1 NA NA CASSGTERNQPQHF TGTGCCAGCAGTGGGACAGAACGCAATCAGCCCCAGCATTTT
TRBJ2-3 17 TRBV5-1 TRBD2 NA CASSLEASGPSTDTQYF TGCGCCAGCAGCTTGGAGGCTAGCGGGCCAAGTACAGATACGCAGTATTTT
TRBJ2-5 15 TRBV4-1 TRBD2 NA CASSQVGTSRETQYF TGCGCCAGCAGCCAAGTGGGGACTAGCCGGGAGACCCAGTACTTC
TRBJ2-4 14 TRBV29-1 TRBD2 NA CSVRTSGSGYIQYF TGCAGCGTCCGGACTAGCGGGAGTGGGTACATTCAGTACTTC
TRBJ2-3 17 TRBV5-1 NA NA CASSLASNPAFTDTQYF TGCGCCAGCAGCTTGGCCAGTAACCCAGCATTCACAGATACGCAGTATTTT
TRBJ1-3 15 TRBV6-5 NA NA CASSSPARSGNTIYF TGTGCCAGCAGTTCCCCGGCCCGCTCTGGAAACACCATATATTTT
TRBJ2-2 17 TRBV7-3 TRBD2 NA CASSPGLAGGGTGELFF TGTGCCAGCAGCCCTGGACTAGCGGGAGGGGGAACCGGGGAGCTGTTTTTT
TRBJ1-3 15 TRBV6-1 NA NA CASSDPGSPGNTIYF TGTGCCAGCAGTGACCCGGGCAGCCCTGGAAACACCATATATTTT
TRBJ1-4 11 TRBV30 NA few CAGGENEKLFF TGTGCCGGGGGTGAAAATGAAAAACTGTTTTTT
TRBJ2-6 15 TRBV10-3 NA NA CAISTVSSGANVLTF TGTGCCATCAGCACGGTTAGCTCTGGGGCCAACGTCCTGACTTTC
TRBJ1-5 13 TRBV6-1 NA once CASSAGGYQPQHF TGTGCCAGCAGTGCTGGGGGCTATCAGCCCCAGCATTTT
TRBJ2-2 14 TRBV4-2 TRBD1 NA CASSRDRYTGELFF TGTGCCAGCAGCCGGGACAGATACACCGGGGAGCTGTTTTTT
TRBJ1-5 16 TRBV19 TRBD1 NA CASRQGALESNQPQHF TGTGCCAGTAGACAGGGGGCACTTGAAAGCAATCAGCCCCAGCATTTT
TRBJ2-3 15 TRBV4-3 NA NA CASSQGGGSTDTQYF TGCGCCAGCAGCCAAGGAGGCGGCAGCACAGATACGCAGTATTTT
TRBJ1-1 12 TRBV25-1 NA NA CACAGVNTEAFF TGTGCCTGCGCCGGGGTCAACACTGAAGCTTTCTTT